This entry is about one TCR beta chain. This sample is drawn from a study of blood T cell repertoires in COVID-19. Across the whole study: Nucleic acid was either cDNA or gDNA, and it came from T cells, B-cell-depleted T cells, or PBMCs.

The length of the CDR3 is 14 residues. V lost 6 bases and J lost 4, with 15 bases in between. CDR1 and CDR2 from the germline V gene are LNHDA and SQIVND (reference sequence). This table comes from immunoSEQ multiplex PCR, and its TCRdb copy is limited to in-frame clones, with some not included. The sample consists of about 190,000 clones, more than 85% of them appearing once. Sequenced material: peripheral blood. The TCR was taken from a man under 40 with acute or convalescent COVID-19. This chain joins TRBV19 and TRBJ1-2; the D is unclear. The CDR3 coding sequence is TGTGCCAGTAGGCTGGAGGGTCTGGGCTATGGCTACACCTTC. Its translation is CASRLEGLGYGYTF.